The 27 T cell receptor beta chains given below trace back to one sample, sequenced in a study of blood T cells in healthy people across ages. Sample-barcoded 5' priming and a J-beta primer mix drove a second PCR of roughly 7 to 11 cycles. A single record per CDR3 protein comes from TCRdb applying MiXCR to the 5' RACE reads. The data hold about 830,000 distinct CDR3 sequences, with 62% observed a single time. The sample was blood. These receptor sequences come from a young man in good health.

The rearrangement links TRBV6-5 to TRBJ2-7; 10 bases map to TRBD1. Germline lookup yields CDR1 MNHEY and CDR2 SVGAGI. The V segment lost 7 bases and the J segment 3 bases; nucleotides outside the gene matches: 6. This CDR3 spans 14 amino acids. The CDR3 nucleotides are TGTGCCAGCACCAACGGACAGGGGGTCTACGAGCAGTACTTC. Translating gives CASTNGQGVYEQYF.

Ten or more counts support this clonotype. One junction end does not reproduce the germline sequence, and a read error may be involved. The rearrangement links TRBV12-3 or TRBV12-4 to TRBJ2-3; TRBD2 matches 11 bases. This CDR3 contains 16 residues. CDR3 sequence (DNA): TGTGCCAGCAGTCTTATCCTAGCGGGGGGCACGGATACGCAGTATTTT. Protein: CASSLILAGGTDTQYF.

This clonotype occurred a few times. The chain recombines TRBV7-2 with TRBJ2-1; D gene uncertain. CDR1 SGHTA and CDR2 FQGNSA come from the germline V gene. V was shortened by 6 bases and J by 5 bases, with 8 bases between the two germline ends. This CDR3 is 12 amino acids long. The CDR3 sequence is CASRPDNNEQFF. Written as DNA, the CDR3 is TGTGCCAGCAGGCCCGATAACAATGAGCAGTTCTTC.

This clonotype was counted a few times. The chain joins TRBV10-3 to TRBJ2-5; D is possibly TRBD1 (5 bases). V was shortened by 5 bases and J by 2 bases, with 15 bases between the two germline ends. Per the germline V gene, CDR1 is ENHRY and CDR2 is SYGVKD. The CDR3 extends over 15 amino acids. DNA for the CDR3: TGTGCCATCAGTCAGACGACAGCCCATCAAGAGACCCAGTACTTC. This gives the protein CAISQTTAHQETQYF.

This rearrangement joins TRBV20-1 to TRBJ1-2, with TRBD1 matching 7 bases. V was pared by 5 bases and J by 9 bases, with 9 bases of the junction left unmatched. This CDR3 region has 12 residues. Germline V gives CDR1 DFQATT, CDR2 SNEGSKA (reference sequence). This CDR3 reads CSADPQGWSYTF. The DNA of the CDR3 is TGCAGTGCTGACCCACAGGGGTGGAGCTACACCTTC.

The chain employs TRBV28 and TRBJ2-6, with 14 bases that match TRBD2. The CDR3 is made up of 17 amino acids. The junction had 1 base not matched to a gene; V was cut back by 6 bases and J by 0 bases. Germline CDR1 is MDHEN and CDR2 is SYDVKM. The CDR3 DNA is TGTGCCAGCAGGACTAGCGGGGGGGACTCTGGGGCCAACGTCCTGACTTTC. Translated, it gives CASRTSGGDSGANVLTF.

On this clonotype: This may stem from a read error, because a much larger clone lies one nucleotide away. CDR3 DNA: TGTGCCAGCCTGTTAGCGGGGGCGAAATACAATGAGCAGTACTTC. Protein: CASLLAGAKYNEQYF. The chain carries TRBV27 and TRBJ2-4; 9 bases agree with TRBD2. There are 15 residues in the CDR3. Germline V gene lookup returns CDR1 MNHEY and CDR2 SMNVEV (reference sequence). J gave up 13 bases and V 8 bases, and 18 bases lay outside the gene matches.

The chain carries TRBV3-1 and TRBJ2-7, with D perhaps matching TRBD2 (6 bases). CDR3 size: 15 residues. Germline CDR1 is LGHDT and CDR2 is YNNKEL (reference sequence). The germline V and J ends were trimmed by 4 bases and 0 bases, with 13 bases remaining between them. CDR3 loop: CASSPVWGDSYEQYF. The DNA of the CDR3 is TGTGCCAGCAGCCCAGTCTGGGGGGACTCCTACGAGCAGTACTTC.

This sequence joins TRBV7-2 and TRBJ2-4, with 9 bases lining up with TRBD1. The J call may be faulty, since TRBJ2-7 better matches the DNA end. The germline CDR1 and CDR2 sequences are SGHTA and FQGNSA. The length of the CDR3 is 15 residues. This CDR3 is CASSLQPGQGDEQYF. CDR3 nucleotide sequence: TGTGCCAGCAGCTTACAGCCGGGACAGGGCGACGAGCAGTACTTC.

The chain couples TRBV29-1 to TRBJ1-1; D might be TRBD1 (5 bases). The CDR3 covers 14 residues. Trimming left V 7 bases short and J 4 bases short, with 19 bases between. Germline V gives CDR1 SQVTM, CDR2 ANQGSEA. As DNA, the CDR3 is TGCAGCGCCGACGAGACCTTGGGGGGCACTGAAGCTTTCTTT. Its translation: CSADETLGGTEAFF.

This chain joins TRBV15 and TRBJ2-6; 7 nucleotides match TRBD1. This CDR3 has 14 amino acids. Per the germline V gene, CDR1 is LNHNV and CDR2 is YYDKDF (reference sequence). Trimming at V came to 6 bases and at J to 2 bases, leaving 1 base not matched to a gene. DNA for the CDR3: TGTGCCACCAGTACAGGGGCTGGGGCCAACGTCCTGACTTTC. Its protein is CATSTGAGANVLTF.

This chain connects TRBV7-3 to TRBJ2-5; tentative D call: TRBD2 (6 bases). CDR1 SGHTA and CDR2 FQGTGA come from the germline V gene. V lost 5 bases, J lost 5 bases, and 12 bases lay in between. CDR3 length: 13 residues. This CDR3 reads CASSLGTLETQYF. DNA for the CDR3: TGTGCCAGCAGCCTCGGGACTTTGGAGACCCAGTACTTC. The full variable domain, with the rest looked up from reference TRBV7-3 and TRBJ2-5, is GAGVSQTPSNKVTEKGKYVELRCDPISGHTALYWYRQSLGQGPEFLIYFQGTGAADDSGLPNDRFFAVRPEGSVSTLKIQRTERGDSAVYLCASSLGTLETQYFGPGTRLLVL.

This chain links TRBV7-2 with TRBJ2-4; D unresolved. This CDR3 is 12 amino acids long. V lost 5 bases and J 9 bases, leaving 11 bases between the germline ends. Germline loops: CDR1 SGHTA, CDR2 FQGNSA. CDR3 sequence reads: CASSPLTSIQYF. CDR3 bases: TGTGCCAGCAGCCCCTTAACCAGCATTCAGTACTTC.

This clonotype has more than one count but fewer than ten. This chain uses TRBV4-3 with TRBJ2-1, with a possible D match to TRBD2 (6 bases). Per germline, CDR1 LGHNA and CDR2 YSLEER. The CDR3 consists of 16 residues. Trimming took off 0 bases at V and 6 bases at J, with 15 bases between the two ends. Written as DNA, the CDR3 is TGCGCCAGCAGCCAAGACTTGGGGGGACGCCTCAATGAGCAGTTCTTC. Amino acids: CASSQDLGGRLNEQFF.

Notes on this clonotype: A much more abundant neighbour one base away suggests this may be a read error. The J gene is TRBJ2-1, the V gene TRBV24-1; 9 nucleotides align to TRBD2. The J call may be faulty, since TRBJ2-7 better matches the DNA end. The CDR3 length is 18 residues. Per germline, CDR1 KGHDR and CDR2 SFDVKD. In DNA, the CDR3 is TGTGCCACCAGTGAGGAGGGTAGCGGGGGCCTATCCTACAATGAGCAGTACTTC. Translating gives CATSEEGSGGLSYNEQYF.

This clonotype was found a few times. A junction end diverges from the germline sequence, so it may reflect a read error. The chain couples TRBV5-1 to TRBJ2-7, with D hard to call. Per germline, CDR1 SGHRS and CDR2 YFSETQ. CDR3 size: 13 residues. CDR3 region: CASSVGNSYEQYF. CDR3 sequence (DNA): TGTGCCAGCAGCGTCGGAAATTCCTACGAGCAGTACTTC. Full variable domain (remainder filled in from reference TRBV5-1 and TRBJ2-7): KAGVTQTPRYLIKTRGQQVTLSCSPISGHRSVSWYQQTPGQGLQFLFEYFSETQRNKGNFPGRFSGRQFSNSRSEMNVSTLELGDSALYLCASSVGNSYEQYFGPGTRLTVT.

V gene TRBV7-8 combines with J gene TRBJ1-1, with a weak D call TRBD1 (6 bases). V was shortened by 0 bases and J by 3 bases, with 11 bases between the two germline ends. CDR3 length equals 15 residues. Per the germline V gene, CDR1 is SGHVS and CDR2 is FQNEAQ. The DNA of the CDR3 is TGTGCCAGCAGCTTAGCGGGGGCGCGGGACACTGAAGCTTTCTTT. Translation gives CASSLAGARDTEAFF.

Here the CDR3 reads CASSRDTNNQPQHF. DNA for the CDR3: TGTGCCAGCAGTCGGGACACCAACAATCAGCCCCAGCATTTT. The chain combines TRBV12-3 or TRBV12-4 with TRBJ1-5; weak D call: TRBD1 (6 bases). This CDR3 has 14 residues. The V gene lost 5 bases and the J gene lost 3 bases, with 11 bases spanning the gap.

This chain connects TRBV7-3 to TRBJ2-6; D remains unclear. V was pared by 8 bases and J by 0 bases, with 8 bases between. This CDR3 has 14 residues. Germline V gene sequence: CDR1 SGHTA, CDR2 FQGTGA. In DNA, the CDR3 is TGTGCCAGCGGGGAATACTCTGGGGCCAACGTCCTGACTTTC. This sequence encodes CASGEYSGANVLTF.

The V gene is TRBV2, the J gene TRBJ2-3; 14 bases line up with TRBD2. Germline V CDR1 and CDR2: SNHLY, FYNNEI. Germline trimming cut 5 bases from V and 5 bases from J; bases unmatched to any gene: 3. The CDR3 spans 15 residues. Here the CDR3 reads CASSWTSGGLDTQYF. DNA for the CDR3: TGTGCCAGCAGTTGGACTAGCGGGGGGTTAGATACGCAGTATTTT.

CDR3 sequence reads: CASSALAGATLDTQYF. The CDR3 DNA is TGTGCCAGCAGCGCCCTCGCGGGGGCCACTCTCGATACGCAGTATTTT. J is TRBJ2-3 and V is TRBV7-9; TRBD2 is a possible D gene (7 bases). Germline CDR1 SEHNR, CDR2 FQNEAQ (reference sequence). This CDR3 has 16 residues. V dropped 5 bases and J dropped 6 bases, with 21 bases sitting between them.

CDR3 loop: CASSSLSGGVDTQYF. The CDR3 region has the DNA TGTGCCAGCAGTTCACTAAGCGGGGGGGTAGATACGCAGTATTTT. This chain links TRBV28 with TRBJ2-3, with 10 nucleotides matching TRBD2. Germline CDR1 is MDHEN and CDR2 is SYDVKM. V lost 4 bases to trimming and J lost 5 bases; unmatched junction nucleotides: 6. The CDR3 length is 15 residues.

This clonotype was seen a few times. This sequence joins TRBV6-6 and TRBJ2-6; a possible D gene is TRBD2 (5 bases). V was shortened by 4 bases and J by 3 bases, with 13 bases between the two germline ends. There are 16 residues in the CDR3. Germline V lookup: CDR1 MNHNY, CDR2 SVGAGI (reference sequence). CDR3 coding DNA: TGTGCCAGCAGTTCCGGACTCCTCGATGGGGCCAACGTCCTGACTTTC. This encodes CASSSGLLDGANVLTF.

The chain combines TRBV15 with TRBJ2-1; 10 bases are a match to TRBD2. V trimming: 5 bases; J trimming: 4 bases; junction bases outside the gene matches: 8. Looked up from germline, CDR1 is LNHNV and CDR2 is YYDKDF (reference sequence). The CDR3 spans 16 residues. The CDR3 region has the DNA TGTGCCACCAGCGAGATAGCGGGGGGAGGTTACAATGAGCAGTTCTTC. Translated, it gives CATSEIAGGGYNEQFF.

This clonotype occurred a few times. The chain links TRBV12-3 or TRBV12-4 to TRBJ2-5, with D possibly being TRBD1 (6 bases). The J call may be in error: the DNA end matches TRBJ2-7 better. The CDR3 spans 15 residues. CDR3 amino acids: CASSLRTAPLYEQYF. CDR3 nucleotides: TGTGCCAGCAGTTTAAGGACAGCCCCCCTTTACGAGCAGTACTTC.

The gene calls are TRBV2 and TRBJ2-5, with 10 bases matching TRBD1. The trim removed 6 bases at V and 1 base at J, leaving 11 bases unmatched. The CDR3 contains 17 residues. Germline CDR1 and CDR2: SNHLY and FYNNEI. The CDR3 here is CASSPLQRQGAQETQYF. CDR3 nucleotides: TGTGCCAGCAGCCCCCTTCAAAGACAGGGGGCCCAAGAGACCCAGTACTTC.

This clonotype has just one count. This chain joins TRBV6-2 or TRBV6-3 and TRBJ2-7, with 8 bases fitting TRBD2. Germline-derived CDR1 and CDR2 are MNHEY and SVGEGT. The CDR3 totals 14 residues. J was trimmed by 7 bases and V by 6 bases; bases with no gene match: 11. CDR3 coding DNA: TGTGCCAGCAGAGGACTAGCTGAGTACAATGAGCAGTACTTC. Its translation is CASRGLAEYNEQYF.